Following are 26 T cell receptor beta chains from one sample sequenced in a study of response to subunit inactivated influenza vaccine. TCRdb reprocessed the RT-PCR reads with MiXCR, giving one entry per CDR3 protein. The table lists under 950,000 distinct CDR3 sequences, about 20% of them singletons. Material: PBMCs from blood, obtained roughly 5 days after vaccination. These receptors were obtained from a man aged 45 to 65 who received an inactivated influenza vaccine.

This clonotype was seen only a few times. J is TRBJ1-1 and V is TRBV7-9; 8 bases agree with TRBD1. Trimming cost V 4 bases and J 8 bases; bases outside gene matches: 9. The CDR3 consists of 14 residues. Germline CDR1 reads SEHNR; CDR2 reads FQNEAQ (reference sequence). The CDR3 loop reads CASSSTGQGPEAFF. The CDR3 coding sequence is TGTGCCAGCAGCTCCACCGGACAGGGCCCCGAAGCTTTCTTT.

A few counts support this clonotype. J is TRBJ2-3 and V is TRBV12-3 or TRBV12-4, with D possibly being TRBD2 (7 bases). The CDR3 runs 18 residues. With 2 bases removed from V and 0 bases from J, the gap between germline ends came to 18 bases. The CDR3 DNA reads TGTGCCAGCAGTTTACCCGAAATCGGGGGGCATAGCACAGATACGCAGTATTTT. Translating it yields CASSLPEIGGHSTDTQYF.

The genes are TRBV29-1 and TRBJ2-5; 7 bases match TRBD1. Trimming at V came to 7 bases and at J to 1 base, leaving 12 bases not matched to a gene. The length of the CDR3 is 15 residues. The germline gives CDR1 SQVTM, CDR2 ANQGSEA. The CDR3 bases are TGCAGCGGTTCCCACTACGGGACAGTCCAAGAGACCCAGTACTTC. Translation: CSGSHYGTVQETQYF.

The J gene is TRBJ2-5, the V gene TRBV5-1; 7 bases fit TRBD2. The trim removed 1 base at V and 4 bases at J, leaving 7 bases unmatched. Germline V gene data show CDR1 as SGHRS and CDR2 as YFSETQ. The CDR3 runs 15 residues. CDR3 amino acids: CASSLMMSGTETQYF. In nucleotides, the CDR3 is TGCGCCAGCAGCTTGATGATGAGCGGGACAGAGACCCAGTACTTC.

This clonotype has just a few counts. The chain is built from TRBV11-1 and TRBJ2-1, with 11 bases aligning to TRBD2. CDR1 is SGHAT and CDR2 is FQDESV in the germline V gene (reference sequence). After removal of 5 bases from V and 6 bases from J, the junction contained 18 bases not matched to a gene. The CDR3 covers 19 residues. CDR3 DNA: TGTGCCAGCAGCACCAATGTCCCTGTAGCGGGAGGGCCTGTCAATGAGCAGTTCTTC. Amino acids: CASSTNVPVAGGPVNEQFF.

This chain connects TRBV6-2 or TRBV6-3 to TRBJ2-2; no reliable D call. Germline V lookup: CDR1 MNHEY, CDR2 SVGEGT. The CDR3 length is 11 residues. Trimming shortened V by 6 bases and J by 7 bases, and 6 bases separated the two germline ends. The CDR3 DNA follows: TGTGCCAGCAGCTGGGGCGGGGAGCTGTTTTTT. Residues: CASSWGGELFF.

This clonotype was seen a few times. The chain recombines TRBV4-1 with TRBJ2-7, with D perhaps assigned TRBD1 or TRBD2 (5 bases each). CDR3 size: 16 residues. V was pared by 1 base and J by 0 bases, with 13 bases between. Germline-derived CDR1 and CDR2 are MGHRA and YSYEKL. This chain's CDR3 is CASSQGRQTDSYEQYF. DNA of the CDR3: TGCGCCAGCAGCCAAGGGAGGCAGACAGACTCCTACGAGCAGTACTTC.

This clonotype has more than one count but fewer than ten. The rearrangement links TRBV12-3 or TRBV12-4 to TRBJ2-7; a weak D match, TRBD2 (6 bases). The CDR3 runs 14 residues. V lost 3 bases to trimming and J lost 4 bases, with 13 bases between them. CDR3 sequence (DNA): TGTGCCAGCAGTTTCGACGGGAGTGAGTACGAGCAGTACTTC. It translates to CASSFDGSEYEQYF.

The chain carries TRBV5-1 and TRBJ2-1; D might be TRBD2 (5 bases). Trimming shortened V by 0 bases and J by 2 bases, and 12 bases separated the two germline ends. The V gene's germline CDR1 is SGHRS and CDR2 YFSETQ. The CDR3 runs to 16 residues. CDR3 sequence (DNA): TGCGCCAGCAGCTTGGACTCGGGATCCCCCTACAATGAGCAGTTCTTC. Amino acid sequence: CASSLDSGSPYNEQFF.

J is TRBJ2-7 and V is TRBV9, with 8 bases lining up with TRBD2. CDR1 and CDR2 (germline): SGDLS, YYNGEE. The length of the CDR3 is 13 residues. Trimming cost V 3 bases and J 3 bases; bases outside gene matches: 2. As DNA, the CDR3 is TGTGCCAGCAGCGCCCGGGGGGGCTACGAGCAGTACTTC. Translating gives CASSARGGYEQYF.

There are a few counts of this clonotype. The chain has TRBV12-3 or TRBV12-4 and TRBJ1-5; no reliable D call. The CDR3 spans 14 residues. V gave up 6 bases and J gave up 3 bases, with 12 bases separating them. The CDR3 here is CASSTDGINQPQHF. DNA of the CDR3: TGTGCCAGCAGCACAGACGGCATCAATCAGCCCCAGCATTTT.

CDR3 in amino acids: CASSQQGQDNEQFF. DNA for the CDR3: TGCGCCAGCAGCCAACAGGGACAAGACAATGAGCAGTTCTTC. The V call is TRBV4-1, the J call TRBJ2-1; a possible D gene is TRBD1 (6 bases). V lost 2 bases and J 5 bases, leaving 10 bases between the germline ends. The CDR3 covers 14 residues. CDR1 MGHRA and CDR2 YSYEKL come from the germline V gene.

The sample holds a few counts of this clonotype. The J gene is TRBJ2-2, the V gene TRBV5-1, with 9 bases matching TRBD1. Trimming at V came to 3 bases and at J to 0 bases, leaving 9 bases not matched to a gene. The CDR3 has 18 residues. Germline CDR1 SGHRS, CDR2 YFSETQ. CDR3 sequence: CASSYRTGDSSNTGELFF. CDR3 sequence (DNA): TGCGCCAGCAGCTATAGGACAGGGGACTCCTCGAACACCGGGGAGCTGTTTTTT.

The CDR3 loop is CASSWGQREAQSQYF. The DNA of the CDR3 is TGTGCCAGCAGCTGGGGACAGCGAGAGGCGCAATCGCAGTATTTT. The chain couples TRBV5-5 to TRBJ2-3; TRBD1 matches at 7 bases. Germline V gene lookup returns CDR1 SGHKS and CDR2 YYEKEE (reference sequence). The J segment lost 10 bases and the V segment lost 3 bases, leaving 14 bases of the junction unmatched. This CDR3 has 15 amino acids.

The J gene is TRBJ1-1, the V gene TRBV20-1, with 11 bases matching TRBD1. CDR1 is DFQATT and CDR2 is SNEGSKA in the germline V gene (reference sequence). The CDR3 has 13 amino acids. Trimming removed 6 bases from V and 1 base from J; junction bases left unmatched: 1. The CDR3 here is CSAGQGENTEAFF. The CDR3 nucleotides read TGCAGTGCGGGACAGGGGGAGAACACTGAAGCTTTCTTT.

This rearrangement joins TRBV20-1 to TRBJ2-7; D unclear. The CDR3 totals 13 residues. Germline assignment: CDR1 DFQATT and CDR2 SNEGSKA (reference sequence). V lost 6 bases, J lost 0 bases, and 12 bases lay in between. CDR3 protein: CSAPVGHSYEQYF. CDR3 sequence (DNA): TGCAGTGCCCCTGTTGGTCACTCCTACGAGCAGTACTTC.

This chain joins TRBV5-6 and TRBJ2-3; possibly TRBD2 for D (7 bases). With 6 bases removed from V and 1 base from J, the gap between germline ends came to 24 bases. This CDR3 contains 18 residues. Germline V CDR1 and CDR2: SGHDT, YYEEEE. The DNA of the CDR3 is TGTGCCAGCATCCGAAGGGCGGCGGGGGCTAGGGGCACAGATACGCAGTATTTT. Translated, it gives CASIRRAAGARGTDTQYF. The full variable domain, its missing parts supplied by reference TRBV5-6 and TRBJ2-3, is DAGVTQSPTHLIKTRGQQVTLRCSPKSGHDTVSWYQQALGQGPQFIFQYYEEEERQRGNFPDRFSGHQFPNYSSELNVNALLLGDSALYLCASIRRAAGARGTDTQYFGPGTRLTVL.

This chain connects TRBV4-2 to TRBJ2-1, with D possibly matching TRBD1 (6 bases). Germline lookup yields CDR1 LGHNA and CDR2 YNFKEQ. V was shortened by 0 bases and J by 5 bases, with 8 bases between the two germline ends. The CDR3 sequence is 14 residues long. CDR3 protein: CASSQDPGDNEQFF. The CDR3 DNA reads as TGTGCCAGCAGCCAAGACCCAGGGGACAATGAGCAGTTCTTC.

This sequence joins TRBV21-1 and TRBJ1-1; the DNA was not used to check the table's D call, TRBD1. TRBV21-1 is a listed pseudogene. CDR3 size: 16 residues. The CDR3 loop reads CASILTGQRSNTEAFF. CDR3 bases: TGTGCCAGCATCCTGACAGGCCAAAGGTCGAACACTGAAGCTTTCTTT.

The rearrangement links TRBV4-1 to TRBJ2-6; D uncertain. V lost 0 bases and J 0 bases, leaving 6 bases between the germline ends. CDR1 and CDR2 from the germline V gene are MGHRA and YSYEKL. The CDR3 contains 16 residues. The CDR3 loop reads CASSQEISSGANVLTF. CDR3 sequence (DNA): TGCGCCAGCAGCCAAGAAATCAGCTCTGGGGCCAACGTCCTGACTTTC.

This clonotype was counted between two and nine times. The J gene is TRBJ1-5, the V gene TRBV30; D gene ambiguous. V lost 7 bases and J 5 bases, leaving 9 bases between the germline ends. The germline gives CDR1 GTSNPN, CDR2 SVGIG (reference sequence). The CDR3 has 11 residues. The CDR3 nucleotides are TGTGCCTTCGGAGTGGATCAGCCCCAGCATTTT. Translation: CAFGVDQPQHF.

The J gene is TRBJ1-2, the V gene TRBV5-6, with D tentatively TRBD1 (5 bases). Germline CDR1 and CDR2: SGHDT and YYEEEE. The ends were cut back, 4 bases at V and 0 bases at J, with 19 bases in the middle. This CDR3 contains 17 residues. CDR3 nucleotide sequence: TGTGCCAGCAGCAGATTCTTCAAGACAGCCTCTAACTATGGCTACACCTTC. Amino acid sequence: CASSRFFKTASNYGYTF.

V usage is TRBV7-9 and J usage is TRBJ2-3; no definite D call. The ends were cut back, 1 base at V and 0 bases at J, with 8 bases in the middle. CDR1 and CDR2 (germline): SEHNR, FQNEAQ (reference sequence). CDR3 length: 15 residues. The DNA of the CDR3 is TGTGCCAGCAGCTTAGTGCGATTAAGCACAGATACGCAGTATTTT. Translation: CASSLVRLSTDTQYF. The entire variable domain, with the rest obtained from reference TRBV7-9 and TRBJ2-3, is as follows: DTGVSQNPRHKITKRGQNVTFRCDPISEHNRLYWYRQTLGQGPEFLTYFQNEAQLEKSRLLSDRFSAERPKGSFSTLEIQRTEQGDSAMYLCASSLVRLSTDTQYFGPGTRLTVL.

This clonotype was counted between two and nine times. CDR3 region: CSASARTVSTDTQYF. CDR3 DNA: TGCAGTGCTAGTGCTAGGACCGTCAGCACAGATACGCAGTATTTT. The V and J genes are TRBV20-1 and TRBJ2-3; D uncertain. With 3 bases removed from V and 0 bases from J, the gap between germline ends came to 13 bases. The CDR3 spans 15 residues. Germline CDR1 DFQATT, CDR2 SNEGSKA (reference sequence).

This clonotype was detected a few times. The CDR3 sequence: CASRTGAETQYF. In nucleotides, the CDR3 is TGTGCCAGCCGTACCGGGGCGGAGACCCAGTACTTC. This sequence joins TRBV11-2 and TRBJ2-5; the D gene could be TRBD1 or TRBD2 (5 bases each). Trimming removed 8 bases at V and 5 bases at J, with 12 bases between. Germline CDR1 is SGHAT and CDR2 is FQNNGV. This CDR3 has 12 amino acids.

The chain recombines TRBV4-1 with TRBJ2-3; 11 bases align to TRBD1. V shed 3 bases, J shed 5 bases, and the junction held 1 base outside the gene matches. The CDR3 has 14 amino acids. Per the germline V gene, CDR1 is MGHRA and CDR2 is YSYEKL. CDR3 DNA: TGCGCCAGCAGCCAGGACAGGGGGCAAGATACGCAGTATTTT. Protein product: CASSQDRGQDTQYF.